The rows below give T cell receptor beta chains drawn from one sample of a study of cytomegalovirus exposure and HLA in healthy donors. The assay was immunoSEQ multiplex PCR, and TCRdb's table has in-frame clones only and misses some. The repertoire holds approximately 160,000 clones, with 75% to 85% as singletons. The sample consisted of PBMCs. Receptors originate from a woman in her twenties or thirties in good health and CMV-seropositive. Both conserved end residues are trimmed from each CDR3.

v_call cdr3_aa
TRBV6-6 ASSYRVRQRHTEAF
TRBV6-1 ASSEAPGGYT
TRBV6-6 ASSYSGGNTEAF
TRBV27 ASRTETDTQY
TRBV5-1 ASRLTGNEQF
TRBV7-9 ASTPGTGVYGYT
TRBV11-2 ASSLAGMDTQY
TRBV19 ASTKTGSTEAF
TRBV13 ASSTTGRTEAF
TRBV15 ATSTLIGGHT
TRBV19 ASSITPASGSLSSYNEQF
TRBV4-3 ASSQGGRSGLAVNNEQF
TRBV29-1 SVDTLAGGPRLSYNEQF
TRBV14 ASSRRTGDTEAF
TRBV5-1 ASSPGQGLTSNQPQH
TRBV10-3 AISESAAGEQF
TRBV10-2 ASSEELGNTIY
TRBV6-1 ASSDASGEQY
TRBV6-5 ASTPRGQETTEAF
TRBV19 ASSVGQGELTT
TRBV28 ASKGRGYEQY
TRBV9 ASSVGTGTGLNTEAF
TRBV19 ASSFGTSVSYEQY
TRBV30 AWSVVLAGDRY
TRBV29-1 SVVPGDGGYEQY
TRBV5-1 ASSLVTGGPETQY
TRBV6-5 ASSSRQRTSTDTQY
TRBV18 ASSSISSGNTIY
TRBV9 ASSVREGRADTQY
TRBV28 ASSFFRGTEAF
TRBV5-1 ASSSDRGRFSYNEQF